The 17 T cell receptor beta chains below come from one sample, sequenced in a study of blood T cell repertoires in COVID-19. Sequencing used immunoSEQ multiplex PCR; TCRdb keeps in-frame clones, though not all of them. The data contain 150,000 to 200,000 clones, over 80% of them singletons. The sequencing sample was made of peripheral blood. The receptors come from a woman aged 45-60 years with acute or convalescent COVID-19.

The rearrangement links TRBV24-1 to TRBJ2-3; maybe TRBD2 (7 bases). V gave up 2 bases and J gave up 6 bases, with 11 bases separating them. The CDR3 has 14 amino acids. Germline assignment: CDR1 KGHDR and CDR2 SFDVKD. The CDR3 DNA sequence: TGTGCCACCAGTGATTCTCGGGGGGCGGATACGCAGTATTTT. This translates into CATSDSRGADTQYF.

The chain has TRBV29-1 and TRBJ1-1; 7 bases are a match to TRBD1. Trimming cost V 5 bases and J 3 bases; bases outside gene matches: 6. This CDR3 is built from 13 residues. Germline V gene data show CDR1 as SQVTM and CDR2 as ANQGSEA. CDR3: CSVQRGLDTEAFF. CDR3 in DNA: TGCAGCGTTCAAAGGGGGCTCGACACTGAAGCTTTCTTT.

This chain joins TRBV5-5 and TRBJ1-4; a weak D match, TRBD1 (5 bases). The CDR3 has 16 amino acids. In germline, CDR1 is SGHKS, CDR2 YYEKEE (reference sequence). V lost 4 bases and J lost 4, with 17 bases in between. The CDR3 DNA follows: TGTGCCAGCAGCACCACAAGTGGGGGGGGTAATGAAAAACTGTTTTTT. This translates into CASSTTSGGGNEKLFF.

The sample holds one count of this clone. This chain links TRBV29-1 with TRBJ2-7, with a weak D call TRBD2 (6 bases). Germline assignment: CDR1 SQVTM and CDR2 ANQGSEA. This CDR3 has 13 amino acids. V gave up 7 bases and J gave up 4 bases, with 17 bases separating them. The CDR3 DNA follows: TGCAGCGCTTCCCCGGCAGGGAGGTACGAGCAGTACTTC. Amino acid sequence: CSASPAGRYEQYF.

This clone came up a few times. The CDR3 nucleotides read TGTGCCAGCAGCCGAGGACAGGCTACCTCTAATGAAAAACTGTTTTTT. This translates into CASSRGQATSNEKLFF. The J gene is TRBJ1-4, the V gene TRBV9, with TRBD1 matching 7 bases. Germline CDR1 SGDLS, CDR2 YYNGEE. V lost 4 bases to trimming and J lost 3 bases; unmatched junction nucleotides: 9. The CDR3 spans 16 residues. Supplemented by reference TRBV9 and TRBJ1-4, the full variable domain reads DSGVTQTPKHLITATGQRVTLRCSPRSGDLSVYWYQQSLDQGLQFLIQYYNGEERAKGNILERFSAQQFPDLHSELNLSSLELGDSALYFCASSRGQATSNEKLFFGSGTQLSVL.

The gene calls are TRBV29-1 and TRBJ2-5; D may be TRBD2 (6 bases). V was cut by 5 bases and J by 4 bases, with 14 bases left in between. The germline CDR1 and CDR2 sequences are SQVTM and ANQGSEA. The CDR3 length is 13 residues. The CDR3 loop is CSVTTGVLETQYF. In DNA, the CDR3 is TGCAGCGTTACTACGGGGGTACTAGAGACCCAGTACTTC.

V gene TRBV9 combines with J gene TRBJ2-5; 10 bases align to TRBD2. The CDR3 is 16 residues long. With V trimmed by 0 bases and J by 5 bases, 7 bases remained unmatched. Germline V gives CDR1 SGDLS, CDR2 YYNGEE. The CDR3 here is CASSVEPSGSQETQYF. Here the CDR3 DNA reads TGTGCCAGCAGCGTAGAGCCTAGCGGGAGCCAGGAGACCCAGTACTTC.

This clone came up once. CDR3 protein: CAISVDYQGWNEQFF. CDR3 sequence (DNA): TGTGCCATCAGTGTTGACTACCAGGGGTGGAATGAGCAGTTCTTC. This chain uses TRBV10-3 with TRBJ2-1, with D perhaps TRBD1 (6 bases). Germline CDR1 and CDR2: ENHRY and SYGVKD. The CDR3 has 15 amino acids. V was pared by 4 bases and J by 7 bases, with 17 bases between.

The chain uses TRBV6-5 and TRBJ2-4; 10 positions match TRBD1. The germline CDR1 and CDR2 sequences are MNHEY and SVGAGI. The CDR3 covers 13 residues. The V and J ends lost 10 bases and 6 bases, in that order; junction bases with no gene match: 6. The CDR3 reads CATEGQGGNIQYF. The CDR3 region has the DNA TGTGCCACTGAAGGACAGGGGGGAAACATTCAGTACTTC.

The V and J genes are TRBV9 and TRBJ1-5; D possibly corresponds to TRBD1 (6 bases). The CDR3 has 14 residues. V dropped 4 bases and J dropped 1 base, with 9 bases sitting between them. From germline, CDR1 is SGDLS and CDR2 YYNGEE. The CDR3 coding sequence is TGTGCCAGCAGCTCTACAGGGAGCAATCAGCCCCAGCATTTT. This codes for CASSSTGSNQPQHF. Full variable domain (rest looked up from reference TRBV9 and TRBJ1-5): DSGVTQTPKHLITATGQRVTLRCSPRSGDLSVYWYQQSLDQGLQFLIQYYNGEERAKGNILERFSAQQFPDLHSELNLSSLELGDSALYFCASSSTGSNQPQHFGDGTRLSIL.

The rearrangement uses TRBV30 and TRBJ2-5, with TRBD1 as a possible D gene (6 bases). The CDR3 loop spans 13 amino acids. V lost 5 bases to trimming and J lost 1 base, with 11 bases between them. Per the germline V gene, CDR1 is GTSNPN and CDR2 is SVGIG (reference sequence). Here the CDR3 reads CAWAGQFQETQYF. The CDR3 region has the DNA TGTGCCTGGGCTGGACAGTTCCAAGAGACCCAGTACTTC.

The CDR3 DNA is TGTGCCAGCAGCCTTAATCCTGGGCGAAATCAGCCCCAGCATTTT. Translation gives CASSLNPGRNQPQHF. The chain couples TRBV3-1 (or the pseudogene TRBV3-2) to TRBJ1-5, with D uncertain. Germline CDR1 and CDR2: LGHDT and YNNKEL (reference sequence). The CDR3 covers 15 residues. The germline V and J ends were trimmed by 4 bases and 4 bases, with 14 bases remaining between them.

Notes on this clone: This sample includes further DNA sequences coding for the same CDR3. The V and J genes are TRBV12-3 or TRBV12-4 and TRBJ1-1; 7 positions agree with TRBD1. The trim removed 3 bases at V and 4 bases at J, leaving 2 bases unmatched. CDR3 size: 13 residues. In nucleotides, the CDR3 is TGTGCCAGCAGTTTGACAGGGAGCACTGAAGCTTTCTTT. Protein: CASSLTGSTEAFF.

V usage is TRBV7-9 and J usage is TRBJ1-2; TRBD1 aligns across 9 bases. Germline V gene lookup returns CDR1 SEHNR and CDR2 FQNEAQ (reference sequence). This CDR3 comprises 15 residues. J was trimmed by 5 bases and V by 0 bases; bases with no gene match: 4. The CDR3 bases are TGTGCCAGCAGCTTAGCGACGGGGACAGGGTATGGCTACACCTTC. It specifies CASSLATGTGYGYTF.

This clone was counted a single time. The chain has TRBV2 and TRBJ2-3; 13 nucleotides line up with TRBD2. The CDR3 is 20 residues long. Germline lookup yields CDR1 SNHLY and CDR2 FYNNEI. V lost 0 bases and J lost 3; bases outside the gene matches: 12. The CDR3 region is CASSEALTSGRAKKTDTQYF. The CDR3 DNA reads as TGTGCCAGCAGTGAAGCGCTTACTAGCGGGAGGGCAAAGAAGACAGATACGCAGTATTTT.

The genes are TRBV7-2 and TRBJ1-3, with D possibly matching TRBD1 (6 bases). Trimming shortened V by 3 bases and J by 4 bases, and 10 bases separated the two germline ends. This CDR3 contains 14 residues. Germline CDR1 SGHTA, CDR2 FQGNSA. The CDR3 nucleotides are TGTGCCAGCAGCTTGGGGGGGCTCGGAAACACCATATATTTT. As protein: CASSLGGLGNTIYF.

This clone has just a few counts. This chain links TRBV11-2 with TRBJ2-1; the match to TRBD2 covers 12 bases. The V gene end was trimmed by 5 bases and the J gene end by 0 bases; junction bases not matched to a gene: 8. CDR1 and CDR2 (germline): SGHAT, FQNNGV. This CDR3 region has 18 residues. CDR3 in DNA: TGTGCCAGCAGCCCCGGGACTAGCGGGTATAGCTCCTACAATGAGCAGTTCTTC. It translates to CASSPGTSGYSSYNEQFF.